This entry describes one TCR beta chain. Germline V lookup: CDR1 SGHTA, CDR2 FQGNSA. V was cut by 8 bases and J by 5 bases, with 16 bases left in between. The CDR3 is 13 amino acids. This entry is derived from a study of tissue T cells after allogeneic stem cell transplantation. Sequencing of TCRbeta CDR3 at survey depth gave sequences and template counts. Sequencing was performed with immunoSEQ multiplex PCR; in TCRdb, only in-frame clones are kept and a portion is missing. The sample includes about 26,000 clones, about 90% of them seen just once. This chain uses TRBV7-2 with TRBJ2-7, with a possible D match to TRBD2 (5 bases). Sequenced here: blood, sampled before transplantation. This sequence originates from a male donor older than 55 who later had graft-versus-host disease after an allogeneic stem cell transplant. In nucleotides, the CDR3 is TGTGCCAGCTCCCCCGGGGTAGGCCACGAGCAGTACTTC. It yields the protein CASSPGVGHEQYF.